This T cell receptor beta chain derives from a study of T cell repertoires in cytomegalovirus infection. TCRdb recomputed calls from the reads with MiXCR, one row per CDR3 protein. This sample has fewer than 350,000 distinct CDR3 sequences, with 17% found just once. The CDR3 extends over 13 amino acids. Germline V gene data show CDR1 as DFQATT and CDR2 as SNEGSKA (reference sequence). V was pared by 6 bases and J by 2 bases, with 13 bases between. The chain carries TRBV20-1 and TRBJ2-5; D may be TRBD2 (5 bases). The sample comprised PBMCs. The clonotype originates from a human donor in good health (CMV status not recorded). Some clones in this sample may be carry-over from other donors' samples. CDR3 coding DNA: TGCAGTGCCCGAGGGATTTCTCAAGAGACCCAGTACTTC. This gives the protein CSARGISQETQYF.